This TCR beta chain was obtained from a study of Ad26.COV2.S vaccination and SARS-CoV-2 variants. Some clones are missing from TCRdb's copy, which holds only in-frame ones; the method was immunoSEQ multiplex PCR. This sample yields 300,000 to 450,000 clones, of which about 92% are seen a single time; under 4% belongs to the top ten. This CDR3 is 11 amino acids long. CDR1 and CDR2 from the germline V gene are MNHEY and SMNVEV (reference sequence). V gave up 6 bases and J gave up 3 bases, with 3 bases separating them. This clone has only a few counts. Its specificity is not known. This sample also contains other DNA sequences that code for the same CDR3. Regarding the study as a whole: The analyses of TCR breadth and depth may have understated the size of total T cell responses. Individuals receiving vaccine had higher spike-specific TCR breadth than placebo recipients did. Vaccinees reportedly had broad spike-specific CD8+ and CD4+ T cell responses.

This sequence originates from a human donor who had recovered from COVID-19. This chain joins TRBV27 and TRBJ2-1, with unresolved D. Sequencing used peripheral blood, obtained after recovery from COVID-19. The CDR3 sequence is CASSLYNEQFF. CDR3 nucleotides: TGTGCCAGCAGCCTCTACAATGAGCAGTTCTTC.